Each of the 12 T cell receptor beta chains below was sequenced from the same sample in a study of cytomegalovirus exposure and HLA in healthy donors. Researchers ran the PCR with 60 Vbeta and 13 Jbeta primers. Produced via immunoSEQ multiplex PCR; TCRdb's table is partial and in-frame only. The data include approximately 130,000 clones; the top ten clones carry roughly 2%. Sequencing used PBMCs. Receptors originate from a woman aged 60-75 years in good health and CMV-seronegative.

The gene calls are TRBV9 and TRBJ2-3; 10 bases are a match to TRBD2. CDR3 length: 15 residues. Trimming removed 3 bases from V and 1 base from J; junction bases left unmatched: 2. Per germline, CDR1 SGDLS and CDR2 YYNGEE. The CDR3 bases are TGTGCCAGCAGCGCGGGGACTAGCGGCACAGATACGCAGTATTTT. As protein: CASSAGTSGTDTQYF.

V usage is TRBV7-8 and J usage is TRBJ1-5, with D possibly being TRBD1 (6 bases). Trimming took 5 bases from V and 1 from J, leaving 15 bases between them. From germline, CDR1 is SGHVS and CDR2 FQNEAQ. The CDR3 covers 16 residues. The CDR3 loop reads CASSPGAQGSNQPQHF. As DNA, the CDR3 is TGTGCCAGCAGCCCTGGGGCACAGGGCAGCAATCAGCCCCAGCATTTT.

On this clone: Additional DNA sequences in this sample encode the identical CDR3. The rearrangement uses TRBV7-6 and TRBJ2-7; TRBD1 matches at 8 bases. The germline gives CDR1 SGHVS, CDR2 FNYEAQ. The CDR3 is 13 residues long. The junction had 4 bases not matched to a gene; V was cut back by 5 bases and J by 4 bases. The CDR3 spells CASSPRQGYEQYF. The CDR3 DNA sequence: TGTGCCAGCAGCCCCCGACAGGGGTACGAGCAGTACTTC.

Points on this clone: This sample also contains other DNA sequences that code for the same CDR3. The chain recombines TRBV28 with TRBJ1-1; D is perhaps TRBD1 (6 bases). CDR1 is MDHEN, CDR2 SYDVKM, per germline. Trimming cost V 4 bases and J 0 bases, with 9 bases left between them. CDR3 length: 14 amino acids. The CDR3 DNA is TGTGCCAGCAGTTCCGGACAGTTGAACACTGAAGCTTTCTTT. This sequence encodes CASSSGQLNTEAFF. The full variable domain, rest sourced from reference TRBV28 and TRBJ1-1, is DVKVTQSSRYLVKRTGEKVFLECVQDMDHENMFWYRQDPGLGLRLIYFSYDVKMKEKGDIPEGYSVSREKKERFSLILESASTNQTSMYLCASSSGQLNTEAFFGQGTRLTVV.

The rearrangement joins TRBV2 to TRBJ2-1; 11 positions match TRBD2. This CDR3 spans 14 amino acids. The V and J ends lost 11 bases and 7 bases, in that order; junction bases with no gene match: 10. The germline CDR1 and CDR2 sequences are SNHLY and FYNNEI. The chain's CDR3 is CAGTGTSGWNEQFF. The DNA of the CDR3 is TGTGCCGGCACCGGGACTAGCGGATGGAATGAGCAGTTCTTC.

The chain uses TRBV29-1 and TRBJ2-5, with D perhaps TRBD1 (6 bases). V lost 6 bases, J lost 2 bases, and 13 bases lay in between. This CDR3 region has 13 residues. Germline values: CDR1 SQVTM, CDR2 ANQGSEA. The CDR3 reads CSVSGTLQETQYF. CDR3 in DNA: TGCAGCGTCTCCGGGACACTACAAGAGACCCAGTACTTC.

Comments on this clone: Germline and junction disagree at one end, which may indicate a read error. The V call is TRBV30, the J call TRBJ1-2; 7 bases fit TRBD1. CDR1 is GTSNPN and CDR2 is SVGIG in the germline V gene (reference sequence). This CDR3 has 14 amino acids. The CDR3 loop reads CAWKISGQLNTIRF. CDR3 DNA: TGTGCCTGGAAAATCTCGGGACAGCTCAACACAATCCGCTTC.

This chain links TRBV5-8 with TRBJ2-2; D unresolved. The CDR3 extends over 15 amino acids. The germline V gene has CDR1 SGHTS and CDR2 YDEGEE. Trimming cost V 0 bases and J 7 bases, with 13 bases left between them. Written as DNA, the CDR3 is TGTGCCAGCAGCTTGGGATTCGTGAAGAGCGGGGAGCTGTTTTTT. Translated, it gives CASSLGFVKSGELFF.

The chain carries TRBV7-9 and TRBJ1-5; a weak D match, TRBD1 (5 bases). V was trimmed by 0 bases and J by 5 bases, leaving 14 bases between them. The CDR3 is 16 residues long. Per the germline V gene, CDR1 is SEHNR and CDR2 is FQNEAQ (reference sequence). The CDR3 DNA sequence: TGTGCCAGCAGCTTAGCTACGACAGTTTTTGATCAGCCCCAGCATTTT. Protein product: CASSLATTVFDQPQHF.

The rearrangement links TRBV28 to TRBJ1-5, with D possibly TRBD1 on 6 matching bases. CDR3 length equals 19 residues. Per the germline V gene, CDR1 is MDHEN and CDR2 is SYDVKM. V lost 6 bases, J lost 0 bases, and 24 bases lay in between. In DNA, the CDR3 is TGTGCCAGCAGACCAGGGGTCAGGGGCGTTTTGGCTAGCAATCAGCCCCAGCATTTT. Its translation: CASRPGVRGVLASNQPQHF.

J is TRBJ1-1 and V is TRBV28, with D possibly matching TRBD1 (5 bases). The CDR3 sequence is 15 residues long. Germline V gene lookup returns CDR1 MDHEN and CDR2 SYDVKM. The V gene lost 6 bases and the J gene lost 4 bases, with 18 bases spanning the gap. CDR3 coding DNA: TGTGCCAGCAGGGGATTTGGGGGAGGGAGCACTGAAGCTTTCTTT. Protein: CASRGFGGGSTEAFF.

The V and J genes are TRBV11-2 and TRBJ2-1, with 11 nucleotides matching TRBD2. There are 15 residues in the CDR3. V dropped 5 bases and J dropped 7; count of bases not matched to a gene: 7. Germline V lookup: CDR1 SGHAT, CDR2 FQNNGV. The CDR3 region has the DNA TGTGCCAGCAGCCCACTAGCGGGAGTGAGGAATGAGCAGTTCTTC. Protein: CASSPLAGVRNEQFF. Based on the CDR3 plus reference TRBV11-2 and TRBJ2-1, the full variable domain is EAGVAQSPRYKIIEKRQSVAFWCNPISGHATLYWYQQILGQGPKLLIQFQNNGVVDDSQLPKDRFSAERLKGVDSTLKIQPAKLEDSAVYLCASSPLAGVRNEQFFGPGTRLTVL.